The sequence of this TCR beta chain was determined in a study of blood T cell repertoires in COVID-19. Across the study: Material from acute and convalescent COVID-19 was sourced from the United States, Italy and Spain. Sources were T cells, B-cell-depleted T cells, or PBMCs; the material itself was cDNA or gDNA.

Original data processing: Estimation of nucleated cell counts was performed using reference gene primer amplification. Profiled with immunoSEQ multiplex PCR; TCRdb holds only in-frame clones, not every one. V and J calls and clone size are those listed in that table; D and trimming were worked out from the DNA. The data contain around 200,000 clones, 80% to 90% of them singletons. CDR1 and CDR2 from the germline V gene are LGHNA and YNFKEQ. V was clipped by 0 bases and J by 2 bases; unmatched bases: 3. CDR3 length equals 15 residues. The origin of this receptor is a man between 60 and 75 years old with acute or convalescent COVID-19. Sequencing was performed on peripheral blood. This chain connects TRBV4-2 to TRBJ2-7; 8 nucleotides match TRBD2. Here the CDR3 DNA reads TGTGCCAGCAGCCAAGAGGTTAGCGGGGCCTACGAGCAGTACTTC. Residues: CASSQEVSGAYEQYF.